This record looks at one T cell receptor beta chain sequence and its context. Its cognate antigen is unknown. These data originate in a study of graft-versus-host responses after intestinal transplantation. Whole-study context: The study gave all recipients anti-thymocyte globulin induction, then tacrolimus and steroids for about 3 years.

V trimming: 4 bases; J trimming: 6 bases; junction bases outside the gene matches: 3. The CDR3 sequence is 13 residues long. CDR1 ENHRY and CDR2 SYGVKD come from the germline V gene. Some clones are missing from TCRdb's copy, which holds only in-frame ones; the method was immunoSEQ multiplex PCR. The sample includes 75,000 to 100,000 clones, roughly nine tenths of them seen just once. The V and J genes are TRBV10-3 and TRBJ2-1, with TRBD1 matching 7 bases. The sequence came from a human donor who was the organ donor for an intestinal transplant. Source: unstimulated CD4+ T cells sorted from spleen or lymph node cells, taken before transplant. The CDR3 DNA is TGTGCCATCAGTGTCCGGACAGGCAATGAGCAGTTCTTC. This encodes CAISVRTGNEQFF.